This T cell receptor (beta chain) was documented in a study of Graves' ophthalmopathy and Graves' hyperthyroidism. Beta-chain TCR CDR3 regions were amplified from RNA transcripts. A first-round RT-PCR used HTBI primers, followed by a second-round multiplex PCR. TCRdb re-called the multiplex PCR reads with MiXCR, one entry per CDR3 protein. This sample has about 220,000 distinct CDR3 sequences, with roughly a fifth found just once. This clonotype was observed at least ten times. Excluded: other autoimmune disease, uncontrolled infection, pregnancy or lactation. Looked up from germline, CDR1 is LNHDA and CDR2 is SQIVND (reference sequence). The CDR3 totals 14 residues. With V trimmed by 5 bases and J by 6 bases, 5 bases remained unmatched.

This receptor was obtained from a woman aged 50 to 65 with Graves' ophthalmopathy. Sequenced input: peripheral blood. The V and J genes are TRBV19 and TRBJ2-7; TRBD2 matches 12 bases. The CDR3 loop reads CASSRLAGEIEQYF. The CDR3 nucleotides are TGTGCCAGTAGTCGACTAGCGGGAGAGATCGAGCAGTACTTC.